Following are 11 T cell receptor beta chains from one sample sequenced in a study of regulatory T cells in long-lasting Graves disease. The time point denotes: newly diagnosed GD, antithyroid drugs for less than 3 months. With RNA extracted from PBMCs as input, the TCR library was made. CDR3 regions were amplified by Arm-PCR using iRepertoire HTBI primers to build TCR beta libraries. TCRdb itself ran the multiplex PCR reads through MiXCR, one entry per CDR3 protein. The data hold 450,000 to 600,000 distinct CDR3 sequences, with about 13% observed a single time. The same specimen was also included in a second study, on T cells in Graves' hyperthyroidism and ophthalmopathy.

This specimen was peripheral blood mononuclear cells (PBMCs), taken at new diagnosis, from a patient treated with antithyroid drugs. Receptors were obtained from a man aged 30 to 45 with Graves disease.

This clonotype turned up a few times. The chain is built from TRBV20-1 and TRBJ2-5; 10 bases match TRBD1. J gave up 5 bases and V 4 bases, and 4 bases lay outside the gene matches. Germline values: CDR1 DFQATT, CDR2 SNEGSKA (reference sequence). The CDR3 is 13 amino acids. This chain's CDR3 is CSAIDRGRETQYF. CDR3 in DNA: TGCAGTGCTATCGACAGGGGGCGCGAGACCCAGTACTTC.

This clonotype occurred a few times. CDR3 sequence: CASSEQGASGYTF. CDR3 bases: TGTGCCAGCAGTGAACAGGGGGCAAGTGGCTACACCTTC. J is TRBJ1-2 and V is TRBV6-2 or TRBV6-3; 9 bases align to TRBD1. CDR1 is MNHEY and CDR2 is SVGEGT in the germline V gene. This CDR3 contains 13 residues. Trimming cost V 5 bases and J 7 bases; bases outside gene matches: 5.

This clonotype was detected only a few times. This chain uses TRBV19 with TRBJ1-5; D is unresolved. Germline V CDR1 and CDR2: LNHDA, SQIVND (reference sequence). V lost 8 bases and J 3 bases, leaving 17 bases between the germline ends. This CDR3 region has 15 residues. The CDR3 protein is CASFLRRNLNQPQHF. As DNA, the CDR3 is TGTGCCAGTTTTTTAAGGAGGAATCTCAATCAGCCCCAGCATTTT.

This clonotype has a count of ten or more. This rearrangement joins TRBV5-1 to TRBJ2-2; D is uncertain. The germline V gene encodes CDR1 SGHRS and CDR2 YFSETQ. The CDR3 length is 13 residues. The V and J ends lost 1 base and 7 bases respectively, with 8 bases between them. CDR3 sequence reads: CASSLRFDGELFF. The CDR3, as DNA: TGCGCCAGCAGCTTGAGGTTTGACGGGGAGCTGTTTTTT.

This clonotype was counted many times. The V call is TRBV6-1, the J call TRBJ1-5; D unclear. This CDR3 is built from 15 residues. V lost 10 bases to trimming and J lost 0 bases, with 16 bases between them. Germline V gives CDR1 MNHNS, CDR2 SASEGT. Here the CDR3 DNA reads TGTGCCATTGCGAAGGACGGTGATAGCAATCAGCCCCAGCATTTT. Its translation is CAIAKDGDSNQPQHF.

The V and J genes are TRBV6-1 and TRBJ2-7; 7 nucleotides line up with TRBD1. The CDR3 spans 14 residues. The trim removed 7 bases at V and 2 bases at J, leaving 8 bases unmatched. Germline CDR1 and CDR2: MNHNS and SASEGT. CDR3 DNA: TGTGCCAGCATCCTCGGGACAGCGACCTACGAGCAGTACTTC. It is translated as CASILGTATYEQYF.

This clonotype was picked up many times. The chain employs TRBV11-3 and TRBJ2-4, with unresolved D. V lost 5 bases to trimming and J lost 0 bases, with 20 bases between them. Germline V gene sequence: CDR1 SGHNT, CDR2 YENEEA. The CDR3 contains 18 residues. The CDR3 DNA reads TGTGCCAGCAGCCAACCGGCTCATCCGGACCTAGCCAAAAACATTCAGTACTTC. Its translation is CASSQPAHPDLAKNIQYF.

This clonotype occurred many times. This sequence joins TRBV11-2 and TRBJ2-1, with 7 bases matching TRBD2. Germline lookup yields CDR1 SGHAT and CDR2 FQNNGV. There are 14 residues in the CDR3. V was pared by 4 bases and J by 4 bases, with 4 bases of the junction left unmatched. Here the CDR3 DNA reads TGTGCCAGCAGCTATCCTAGCGGTTACAATGAGCAGTTCTTC. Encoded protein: CASSYPSGYNEQFF.

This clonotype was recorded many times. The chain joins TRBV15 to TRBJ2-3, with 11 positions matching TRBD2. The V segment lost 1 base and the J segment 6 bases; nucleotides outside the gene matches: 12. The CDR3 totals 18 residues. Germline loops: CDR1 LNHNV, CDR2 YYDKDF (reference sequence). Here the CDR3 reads CATSRALASGRTRDTQYF. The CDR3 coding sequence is TGTGCCACCAGCAGAGCATTGGCTAGCGGGAGGACCCGGGATACGCAGTATTTT. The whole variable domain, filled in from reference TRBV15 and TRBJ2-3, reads DAMVIQNPRYQVTQFGKPVTLSCSQTLNHNVMYWYQQKSSQAPKLLFHYYDKDFNNEADTPDNFQSRRPNTSFCFLDIRSPGLGDTAMYLCATSRALASGRTRDTQYFGPGTRLTVL.

CDR3 nucleotides: TGTGCCAGCAGCCAAGATATAGGAACAGGGGTTTGGAACACTGAAGCTTTCTTT. It encodes CASSQDIGTGVWNTEAFF. This sequence joins TRBV14 and TRBJ1-1, with 7 bases lining up with TRBD1. The CDR3 totals 18 residues. Germline CDR1 reads SGHDN; CDR2 reads FVKESK. Trimming at V came to 0 bases and at J to 1 base, leaving 11 bases not matched to a gene.

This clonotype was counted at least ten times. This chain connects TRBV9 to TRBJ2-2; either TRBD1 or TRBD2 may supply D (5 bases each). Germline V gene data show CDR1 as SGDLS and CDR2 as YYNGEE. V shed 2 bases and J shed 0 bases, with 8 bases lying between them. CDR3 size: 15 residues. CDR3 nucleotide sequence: TGTGCCAGCAGCGTGCAGGGAGCGAACACCGGGGAGCTGTTTTTT. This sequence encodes CASSVQGANTGELFF.